These T cell receptor beta chains were read from a single sample in a study of blood T cell repertoires in COVID-19. TCRdb keeps only in-frame clones here, not all; method: immunoSEQ multiplex PCR. The sample shows 150,000 to 200,000 clones, about 81% of them seen only once. Material for sequencing was peripheral blood. The source of these receptors is a human donor in a cohort sampled during active COVID-19. Both conserved end residues are part of each CDR3. D genes are given only for firm matches. Clone size is stated in some rows and not others, as once, few, many or a class when expanded.

V	J	D	size	DNA	CDR3
TRBV24-1	TRBJ2-5	TRBD1	-	TGTGCCACCAGTGACGCGGCCGGGACAGGGCTACAAGAGACCCAGTACTTC	CATSDAAGTGLQETQYF
TRBV6-5	TRBJ1-2	-	few	TGTGCCAGCAGTACCTCCGCGGGGCATGGCTACACCTTC	CASSTSAGHGYTF
TRBV11-1	TRBJ2-3	TRBD2	few	TGTGCCAGCAGCTCGGAGCGGGACACAGATACGCAGTATTTT	CASSSERDTDTQYF
TRBV15	TRBJ2-5	-	-	TGTGCCACCAGCACTCGAGGGGGTTCAGAGACCCAGTACTTC	CATSTRGGSETQYF
TRBV10-3	TRBJ2-7	-	-	TGTGCCATTTCGGACTTCTACGAGCAGTACTTC	CAISDFYEQYF
TRBV15	TRBJ1-3	TRBD1	-	TGTGCCACCAGCAGAGATCAGGGACAGGGAAACACCATATATTTT	CATSRDQGQGNTIYF
TRBV12-5	TRBJ1-1	TRBD1	few	TGTGCTAGTGCCACCGGACAGGGGGTAAAGGGTACTGAAGCTTTCTTT	CASATGQGVKGTEAFF
TRBV3-1/TRBV3-2	TRBJ2-1	-	many	TGTGCCAGCAGCCAAGGTTGGGACTCCAAATTCAATGAGCAGTTCTTC	CASSQGWDSKFNEQFF
TRBV6-6	TRBJ2-3	TRBD2	-	TGTGCCAGCAGTTACTGGACTAAGCGGGGATCAGATACGCAGTATTTT	CASSYWTKRGSDTQYF
TRBV9	TRBJ2-1	TRBD2	-	TGTGCCAGCAGCCAAGGACTAGCGGGAGGGGGCGATTGGGTTGAGCAGTTCTTC	CASSQGLAGGGDWVEQFF
TRBV29-1	TRBJ2-7	TRBD1	-	TGCAGCGTTGGGGGGACAGGGATGCCTCGCGAGCAGTACTTC	CSVGGTGMPREQYF
TRBV28	TRBJ2-2	TRBD2	-	TGTGCCAGCAGAAGGGCCCAAGCGGGACTCACCGGGGAGCTGTTTTTT	CASRRAQAGLTGELFF
TRBV6-5	TRBJ2-7	TRBD2	-	TGTGCCAGCAGGGCGGGAGAAGGTGAGCAGTACTTC	CASRAGEGEQYF
TRBV4-1	TRBJ2-6	-	once	TGCGCCAGCAGCACCGTAGCAGCCCTCTCTGGGGCCAACGTCCTGACTTTC	CASSTVAALSGANVLTF
TRBV20-1	TRBJ1-6	-	once	TGCAGTGCTACTGAGGGTCGGGATTCACCCCTCCACTTT	CSATEGRDSPLHF
TRBV27	TRBJ1-5	-	-	TGTGCCAGCAGTTTTCGTCCCGGCGGGGGTCAGCCCCAGCATTTT	CASSFRPGGGQPQHF
TRBV28	TRBJ2-7	TRBD1	-	TGTGCCAGCAGTGAGGGGACAGGGGGCACCCACTCCTACGAGCAGTACTTC	CASSEGTGGTHSYEQYF
TRBV5-1	TRBJ2-7	-	-	TGCGCCAGCAGCTTGCCGGGCTACGAGCAGTACTTC	CASSLPGYEQYF
TRBV9	TRBJ1-1	-	-	TGTGCCAGCAGCGTACTCCGGCGGGCTTTCTTT	CASSVLRRAFF
TRBV9	TRBJ1-1	-	-	TGTGCCAGCAGCCCGGACTTAAACGGGGCTGAAGCTTTCTTT	CASSPDLNGAEAFF
TRBV20-1	TRBJ2-3	TRBD2	-	TGCAGTGCTAGTGCCCGACTAGCATCAGATACGCAGTATTTT	CSASARLASDTQYF
TRBV25-1	TRBJ1-3	-	-	TGTGCCAGCACCGAAACAGGGTTAGGAAACACCATATATTTT	CASTETGLGNTIYF
TRBV6-5	TRBJ1-4	-	once	TGTGCCAGCCGTTCGTCAACTAATGAAAAACTGTTTTTT	CASRSSTNEKLFF
TRBV5-4	TRBJ1-6	TRBD1	-	TGTGCCAGCAGCTCCGGGACAGGGAGTTCACCCCTCCACTTT	CASSSGTGSSPLHF
TRBV28	TRBJ2-5	TRBD1	-	TGTGCCAGCAGTCCCGGACAGGGAAAGACCCAGTACTTC	CASSPGQGKTQYF
TRBV5-1	TRBJ2-2	-	-	TGCGCCAGCAGCTTGGCGGGAAGCGACACCGGGGAGCTGTTTTTT	CASSLAGSDTGELFF
TRBV30	TRBJ1-1	-	-	TGTGCCTCCTACAGGGAATTAAGCACTGAAGCTTTCTTT	CASYRELSTEAFF
TRBV19	TRBJ2-7	-	-	TGTGCCAGTAGTCAGGGGGGTACCCACGAGCAGTACTTC	CASSQGGTHEQYF
TRBV19	TRBJ2-3	TRBD2	-	TGTGCCAGTAGGCGGGAGGTTAGCACAGATACGCAGTATTTT	CASRREVSTDTQYF
TRBV19	TRBJ1-6	TRBD1	-	TGTGCCAGTAGAGGGGACAGGCTTGCTCCCCTCCACTTT	CASRGDRLAPLHF
TRBV3-1/TRBV3-2	TRBJ1-2	TRBD1	once	TGTGCCAGCAGCCAAGACGGACAGGGAAATTATGGCTACACCTTC	CASSQDGQGNYGYTF
TRBV9	TRBJ2-3	-	once	TGTGCCAGCAGCGTGCTAGCGACCAGCACAGATACGCAGTATTTT	CASSVLATSTDTQYF
TRBV7-2	TRBJ1-6	-	-	TGTGCCAGCAGCTTCCGACAGAATTCACCCCTCCACTTT	CASSFRQNSPLHF
TRBV19	TRBJ2-3	-	-	TGTGCCAGTAGAGAAACAGGGTGGTCAGATACGCAGTATTTT	CASRETGWSDTQYF
TRBV5-6	TRBJ2-5	TRBD1	-	TGTGCCAGCAGCTTGATTGTTGGCCAGGGGGAGGAGACCCAGTACTTC	CASSLIVGQGEETQYF
TRBV7-3	TRBJ1-6	TRBD1	-	TGTGCCAGCAGCTTAGGGGACAGTAATTCACCCCTCCACTTT	CASSLGDSNSPLHF
TRBV18	TRBJ1-1	-	-	TGTGCCAGCTCACCGAGTTTAGAGTTGAACACTGAAGCTTTCTTT	CASSPSLELNTEAFF
TRBV2	TRBJ2-3	TRBD2	-	TGTGCCAGCAGTCCTAGCGGACTCACAGATACGCAGTATTTT	CASSPSGLTDTQYF
TRBV5-4	TRBJ2-2	-	-	TGTGCCAGCAGCTTAGACGGGGGGAACACCGGGGAGCTGTTTTTT	CASSLDGGNTGELFF
TRBV12-5	TRBJ2-5	-	-	TGTGCTAGTGCCCCCCCGGACCAAGAGACCCAGTACTTC	CASAPPDQETQYF
TRBV5-6	TRBJ2-6	TRBD1	-	TGTGCCAGCAGTGACAGGGGTTCGTCTGGGGCCAACGTCCTGACTTTC	CASSDRGSSGANVLTF
TRBV5-1	TRBJ1-2	TRBD1	-	TGCGCCAGCAGCTTGATGACAGGGGGTGGGGATGGCTACACCTTC	CASSLMTGGGDGYTF